The present T cell receptor (beta chain) was sequenced within a study of TIL therapy for anti-PD-1-resistant metastatic lung cancer. This was the immunoSEQ v3 assay. Repertoires were generated with immunoSEQ multiplex PCR, while TCRdb's copy carries only in-frame clones and drops some. The table shows about 100,000 clones, with approximately 65% occurring only once. This CDR3 is built from 17 residues. V lost 4 bases and J lost 4, with 21 bases in between. Per the germline V gene, CDR1 is SGHTS and CDR2 is YDEGEE. The time point was: pre-treatment sample, taken before nivolumab and TIL therapy. The tumor samples were excised metastases, mostly pleural nodules or supraclavicular lymph nodes.

The sequence derives from a person aged 25 to 85 with non-small cell lung cancer. The rearrangement uses TRBV5-8 and TRBJ2-1; TRBD2 might be the D (6 bases). The material sequenced was tumor tissue, taken at baseline. The CDR3 DNA follows: TGTGCCAGCAGCCGTAGTCTAGCGTACCTACTGTACAATGAGCAGTTCTTC. Residues: CASSRSLAYLLYNEQFF.